This TCR beta chain was documented in a study of blood T cell repertoires in COVID-19. On the study more broadly: PBMCs, B-cell-depleted T cells, or T cells were the source of the cDNA or gDNA that made up the material.

Method: immunoSEQ multiplex PCR; TCRdb's copy keeps in-frame clones and lacks some. Among roughly 170,000 clones listed, roughly 80% were seen once. V dropped 6 bases and J dropped 10; count of bases not matched to a gene: 22. This CDR3 has 17 residues. Germline values: CDR1 MDHEN, CDR2 SYDVKM. This TCR was recovered from a woman between 45 and 65 years old who had recovered from COVID-19. The V call is TRBV28, the J call TRBJ1-1; 8 bases fit TRBD1. Input material: PBMCs or T cells enriched from blood (not recorded which). CDR3: CASSPTRGQGHPRRAFF. The CDR3, as DNA: TGTGCCAGCAGCCCCACCAGGGGGCAGGGGCACCCCAGGAGAGCTTTCTTT.